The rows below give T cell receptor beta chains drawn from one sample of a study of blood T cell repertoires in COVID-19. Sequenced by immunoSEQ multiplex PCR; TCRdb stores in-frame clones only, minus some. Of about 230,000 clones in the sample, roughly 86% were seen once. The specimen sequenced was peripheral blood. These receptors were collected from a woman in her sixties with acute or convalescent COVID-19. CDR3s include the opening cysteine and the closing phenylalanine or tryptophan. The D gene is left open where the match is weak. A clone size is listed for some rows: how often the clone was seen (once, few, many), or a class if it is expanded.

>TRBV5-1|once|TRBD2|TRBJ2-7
CASSLAERGSSYEQYF
TGCGCCAGCAGCTTGGCCGAGCGGGGGTCTTCCTACGAGCAGTACTTC
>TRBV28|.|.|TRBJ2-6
CATPRLSGANVLTF
TGTGCCACCCCGCGACTGTCTGGGGCCAACGTCCTGACTTTC
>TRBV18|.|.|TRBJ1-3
CASSPESTGSFSGNTIYF
TGTGCCAGCTCACCCGAATCGACAGGATCTTTCTCTGGAAACACCATATATTTT
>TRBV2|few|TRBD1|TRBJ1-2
CASRPPGGAVYGYTF
TGTGCCAGCAGGCCACCAGGGGGCGCGGTCTATGGCTACACCTTC
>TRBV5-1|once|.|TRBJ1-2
CASSLEGQGRGYTF
TGCGCCAGCAGCTTGGAAGGTCAGGGTCGCGGCTACACCTTC
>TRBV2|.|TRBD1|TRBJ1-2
CASSPDRGRGYTF
TGTGCCAGCAGTCCGGACAGGGGACGTGGCTACACCTTC
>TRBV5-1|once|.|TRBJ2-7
CASVLGPLSYEQYF
TGCGCCAGCGTACTGGGCCCGCTATCCTACGAGCAGTACTTC
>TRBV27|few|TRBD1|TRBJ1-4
CASTTDRENEKLFF
TGTGCCAGCACTACGGACAGGGAGAATGAAAAACTGTTTTTT
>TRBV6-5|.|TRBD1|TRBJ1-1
CASSYSGGQGLKAFF
TGTGCCAGCAGTTACTCGGGGGGACAGGGACTGAAAGCTTTCTTT
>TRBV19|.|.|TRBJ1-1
CASSIGGVQLGSEAFF
TGTGCCAGTAGTATAGGGGGGGTCCAACTAGGCTCTGAAGCTTTCTTT
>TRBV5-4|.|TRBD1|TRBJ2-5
CASSLGVGTGARETQYF
TGTGCCAGCAGCTTGGGGGTGGGGACAGGGGCGAGGGAGACCCAGTACTTC
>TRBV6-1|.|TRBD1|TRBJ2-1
CASSAGDRGGRNEQFF
TGTGCCAGCAGTGCCGGGGACAGGGGAGGGAGGAATGAGCAGTTCTTC
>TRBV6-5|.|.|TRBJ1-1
CASRLDRQMNTEAFF
TGTGCCAGCAGGCTAGACAGACAGATGAACACTGAAGCTTTCTTT
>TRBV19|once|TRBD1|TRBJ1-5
CASSPGQGGNQPQHF
TGTGCCAGTAGTCCGGGACAGGGAGGCAATCAGCCCCAGCATTTT
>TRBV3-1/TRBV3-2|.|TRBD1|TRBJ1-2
CASIGRGLNYGYTF
TGTGCCAGCATTGGCAGGGGGCTTAACTATGGCTACACCTTC
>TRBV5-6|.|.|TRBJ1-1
CASSWDTLNTEAFF
TGTGCCAGCAGCTGGGACACCCTGAACACTGAAGCTTTCTTT
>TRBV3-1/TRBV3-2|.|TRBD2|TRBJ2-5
CASRPTSGQETQYF
TGTGCCAGCAGACCTACTAGCGGCCAAGAGACCCAGTACTTC
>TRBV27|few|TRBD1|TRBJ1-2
CASSLNQGEDGYTF
TGTGCCAGCAGTTTGAATCAGGGGGAGGATGGCTACACCTTC
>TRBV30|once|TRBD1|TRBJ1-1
CAWDRGQDTEAFF
TGTGCCTGGGACAGGGGGCAGGACACTGAAGCTTTCTTT
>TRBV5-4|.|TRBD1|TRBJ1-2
CASSLQGALSGYTF
TGTGCCAGCAGCTTGCAGGGGGCGCTTAGTGGCTACACCTTC